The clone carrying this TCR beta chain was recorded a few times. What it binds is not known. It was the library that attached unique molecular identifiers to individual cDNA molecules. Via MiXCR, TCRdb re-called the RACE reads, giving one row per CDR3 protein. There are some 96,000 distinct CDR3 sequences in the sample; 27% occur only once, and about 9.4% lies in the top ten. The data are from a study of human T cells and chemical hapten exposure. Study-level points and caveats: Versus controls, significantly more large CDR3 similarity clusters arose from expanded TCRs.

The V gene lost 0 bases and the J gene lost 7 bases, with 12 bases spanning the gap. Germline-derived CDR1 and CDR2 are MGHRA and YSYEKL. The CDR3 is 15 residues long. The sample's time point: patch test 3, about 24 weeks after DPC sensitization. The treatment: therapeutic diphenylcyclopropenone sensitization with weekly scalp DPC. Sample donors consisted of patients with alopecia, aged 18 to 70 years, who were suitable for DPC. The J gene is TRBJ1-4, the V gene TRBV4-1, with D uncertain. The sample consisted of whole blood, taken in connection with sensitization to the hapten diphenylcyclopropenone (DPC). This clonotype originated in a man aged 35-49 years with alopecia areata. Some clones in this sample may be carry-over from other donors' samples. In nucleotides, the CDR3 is TGCGCCAGCAGCCAAGAAGGAAATATTAGTGAAAAACTGTTTTTT. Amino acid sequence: CASSQEGNISEKLFF.